One and the same sample provided the 20 T cell receptor beta chains below, sequenced in a study of cytomegalovirus exposure and HLA in healthy donors. The PCR employed 60 Vbeta primers together with 13 Jbeta primers. TCRdb keeps only in-frame clones here, not all; method: immunoSEQ multiplex PCR. The sample records roughly 170,000 clones, 80% being singletons. Sequenced input: PBMCs. Every receptor here comes from a boy aged 5-17 years in good health and CMV-seronegative.

The genes are TRBV11-3 and TRBJ1-1; D is ambiguous. Germline loops: CDR1 SGHNT, CDR2 YENEEA. The CDR3 runs to 15 residues. Trimming took 0 bases from V and 4 from J, leaving 12 bases between them. The CDR3 DNA follows: TGTGCCAGCAGCTTAGACACCCTCGGGAGCACTGAAGCTTTCTTT. This codes for CASSLDTLGSTEAFF.

The chain employs TRBV19 and TRBJ2-1; 13 bases match TRBD2. Germline values: CDR1 LNHDA, CDR2 SQIVND (reference sequence). The V segment lost 4 bases and the J segment 4 bases; nucleotides outside the gene matches: 4. The CDR3 has 16 residues. CDR3 residues: CASSRRLAGGYNEQFF. The CDR3 nucleotides read TGTGCCAGTAGTAGACGACTAGCGGGGGGATACAATGAGCAGTTCTTC.

The chain recombines TRBV7-9 with TRBJ1-1, with no clear D. Germline V CDR1 and CDR2: SEHNR, FQNEAQ (reference sequence). The CDR3 runs to 11 residues. With 7 bases removed from V and 7 bases from J, the gap between germline ends came to 10 bases. The CDR3 reads CASTQTDEAFF. DNA of the CDR3: TGTGCCAGCACCCAAACAGATGAAGCTTTCTTT.

This clone was counted between two and nine times. The chain has TRBV7-3 and TRBJ2-1; possible D gene TRBD2, 5 bases. The ends were cut back, 5 bases at V and 6 bases at J, with 14 bases in the middle. CDR3 length: 14 amino acids. CDR1 and CDR2 (germline): SGHTA, FQGTGA. CDR3 DNA sequence: TGTGCCAGCAGCCCCCGGGGAGAGCTCAATGAGCAGTTCTTC. This translates into CASSPRGELNEQFF.

CDR3 sequence reads: CASSLRERGRDRGNQPQHF. The CDR3 bases are TGTGCCAGCAGCCTTCGAGAGCGGGGGAGGGACAGGGGCAATCAGCCCCAGCATTTT. The chain employs TRBV21-1 and TRBJ1-5; the DNA was not used to check the table's D call, TRBD1. TRBV21-1 is annotated as a pseudogene. This CDR3 is built from 19 residues.

V and J are TRBV30 and TRBJ1-1, with D possibly matching TRBD1 (6 bases). Trimming cost V 3 bases and J 5 bases, with 13 bases left between them. Germline V CDR1 and CDR2: GTSNPN, SVGIG (reference sequence). The CDR3 totals 13 residues. CDR3 DNA sequence: TGTGCCTGGAGAGGGGGGGCTTGGACTGAAGCTTTCTTT. Translating it yields CAWRGGAWTEAFF. The full variable domain, in which reference TRBV30 and TRBJ1-1 provide the parts outside the CDR3, is SQTIHQWPATLVQPVGSPLSLECTVEGTSNPNLYWYRQAAGRGLQLLFYSVGIGQISSEVPQNLSASRPQDRQFILSSKKLLLSDSGFYLCAWRGGAWTEAFFGQGTRLTVV.

The rearrangement joins TRBV19 to TRBJ2-6; TRBD1 matches 7 bases. Germline V lookup: CDR1 LNHDA, CDR2 SQIVND (reference sequence). Unmatched junction bases numbered 6, after V lost 10 bases and J lost 0 bases. CDR3 length: 15 residues. Here the CDR3 reads CATRTGHSGANVLTF. The CDR3 DNA reads TGTGCCACCCGGACAGGACACTCTGGGGCCAACGTCCTGACTTTC.

The chain employs TRBV6-5 and TRBJ1-1, with no clear D. V gave up 8 bases and J gave up 2 bases, with 18 bases separating them. This CDR3 contains 15 residues. Per the germline V gene, CDR1 is MNHEY and CDR2 is SVGAGI. CDR3 protein: CASLRDGSANTEAFF. The CDR3 bases are TGTGCCAGCTTGCGGGATGGCAGTGCAAACACTGAAGCTTTCTTT.

V is TRBV4-1 and J is TRBJ2-7; 10 bases are shared with TRBD2. The CDR3 contains 16 residues. V lost 3 bases, J lost 0 bases, and 5 bases stayed unmatched. Germline V gene lookup returns CDR1 MGHRA and CDR2 YSYEKL. CDR3: CASSQRTSGVSYEQYF. The CDR3 nucleotides read TGCGCCAGCAGCCAGAGGACTAGCGGCGTCTCCTACGAGCAGTACTTC.

The chain couples TRBV6-5 to TRBJ2-7; tentative D call: TRBD2 (7 bases). CDR1 MNHEY and CDR2 SVGAGI come from the germline V gene. Trimming took 5 bases from V and 7 from J, leaving 18 bases between them. This CDR3 is built from 14 residues. CDR3 bases: TGTGCCAGCAGTCCCTTCGAGGGGGGGCGGGAGCAGTACTTC. This encodes CASSPFEGGREQYF.

V gene TRBV7-2 combines with J gene TRBJ2-7, with 7 bases lining up with TRBD1. The CDR3 spans 15 residues. Germline V gene lookup returns CDR1 SGHTA and CDR2 FQGNSA. With V trimmed by 2 bases and J by 2 bases, 6 bases remained unmatched. CDR3 region: CASSLRDSLTYEQYF. For the CDR3, the DNA is TGTGCCAGCAGCTTAAGGGACAGCCTCACCTACGAGCAGTACTTC. Together with reference TRBV7-2 and TRBJ2-7, the CDR3 gives the full variable domain: GAGVSQSPSNKVTEKGKDVELRCDPISGHTALYWYRQSLGQGLEFLIYFQGNSAPDKSGLPSDRFSAERTGGSVSTLTIQRTQQEDSAVYLCASSLRDSLTYEQYFGPGTRLTVT.

This clone was found once. The chain employs TRBV4-1 and TRBJ1-4, with no clear D. Germline V gene data show CDR1 as MGHRA and CDR2 as YSYEKL. V was cut by 7 bases and J by 3 bases, with 15 bases left in between. This CDR3 is 15 amino acids long. CDR3 bases: TGCGCCAGCACCCAGGACGGGGTAGCTAATGAAAAACTGTTTTTT. Its translation is CASTQDGVANEKLFF.

The chain has TRBV18 and TRBJ2-7, with a weak D call TRBD1 (6 bases). The CDR3 is 18 amino acids. With 6 bases removed from V and 2 bases from J, the gap between germline ends came to 26 bases. Germline assignment: CDR1 KGHSH and CDR2 LQKENI. The CDR3 bases are TGTGCCAGCTCCCCTACAACAGGGCAGGCCCCCCCTACCTACGAGCAGTACTTC. It translates to CASSPTTGQAPPTYEQYF.

V usage is TRBV6-1 and J usage is TRBJ1-2; tentatively, D is TRBD1 (5 bases). V was cut by 6 bases and J by 4 bases, with 15 bases left in between. This CDR3 has 14 residues. Germline V lookup: CDR1 MNHNS, CDR2 SASEGT. The CDR3 reads CASSPLGQGYGYTF. The CDR3, as DNA: TGTGCCAGCAGCCCCCTAGGGCAGGGCTATGGCTACACCTTC.

This chain uses TRBV6-6 with TRBJ1-1; 8 bases line up with TRBD1. The germline CDR1 and CDR2 sequences are MNHNY and SVGAGI (reference sequence). Losses at the gene ends were 10 bases for V and 7 bases for J; bases not matched to a gene: 8. This CDR3 comprises 12 residues. CDR3 region: CATNRDRNEAFF. The CDR3 DNA reads as TGTGCCACCAACCGGGACAGGAATGAAGCTTTCTTT.

The V gene is TRBV11-2, the J gene TRBJ1-2; 7 bases line up with TRBD1. The trim removed 5 bases at V and 0 bases at J, leaving 0 bases unmatched. Germline V gene sequence: CDR1 SGHAT, CDR2 FQNNGV. The CDR3 spans 13 residues. The CDR3 reads CASSGTANYGYTF. The CDR3 DNA sequence: TGTGCCAGCAGCGGGACAGCTAACTATGGCTACACCTTC.

As for this clone: The sample holds other DNA sequences that translate to the same CDR3. The genes are TRBV4-1 and TRBJ2-7; 8 bases line up with TRBD1. The CDR3 consists of 17 residues. From germline, CDR1 is MGHRA and CDR2 YSYEKL. After removal of 0 bases from V and 2 bases from J, the junction contained 9 bases not matched to a gene. CDR3 in amino acids: CASSQDLVETGAYEQYF. The CDR3, as DNA: TGCGCCAGCAGCCAAGATCTAGTGGAGACAGGGGCCTACGAGCAGTACTTC.

This chain uses TRBV14 with TRBJ2-1; TRBD2 matches at 13 bases. The CDR3 is 17 amino acids. The germline gives CDR1 SGHDN, CDR2 FVKESK. V was pared by 3 bases and J by 2 bases, with 4 bases of the junction left unmatched. CDR3 coding DNA: TGTGCCAGCAGCCAGCCTGGGACTAGCGGGACCTACAATGAGCAGTTCTTC. Its translation: CASSQPGTSGTYNEQFF.

This clone was seen a handful of times. The V gene is TRBV10-3, the J gene TRBJ2-7; 9 bases align to TRBD1. Germline CDR1 is ENHRY and CDR2 is SYGVKD. J lost 7 bases, V lost 11 bases, and 12 bases had no gene match. The CDR3 spans 13 residues. CDR3 in amino acids: CASGTGGLREQYF. For the CDR3, the DNA is TGTGCCTCTGGTACAGGGGGCTTGAGGGAGCAGTACTTC.

The chain recombines TRBV2 with TRBJ2-5; 7 nucleotides align to TRBD1. The end of the DNA is better explained by TRBJ2-7, so the J call may be wrong. CDR1 is SNHLY, CDR2 FYNNEI, per germline. The CDR3 sequence is 15 residues long. The CDR3 reads CASREKPGQLYEQYF. Here the CDR3 DNA reads TGTGCCAGTAGGGAAAAACCGGGACAGCTCTACGAGCAGTACTTC.